A selection of T cell receptor beta chains follows, all from one sample in a study of OX40 agonist ivuxolimab in advanced cancers. Measured with immunoSEQ multiplex PCR; TCRdb has only the in-frame clones, and not every one. The table shows about 55,000 clones, with around nine tenths occurring only once. This sample comprised CD4+ or CD8+ T cells sorted from blood, obtained in a trial of the OX40 agonist ivuxolimab. The receptors were gathered from an adult with an advanced solid tumor such as melanoma, head and neck, liver or kidney cancer. Each CDR3 is given with its conserved first and last residue. D genes are given only for firm matches. A clone size is listed for some rows: how often the clone was seen (once, few, many), or a class if it is expanded.

J gene,D gene,V gene,clone size,CDR3 DNA,CDR3 protein
TRBJ2-7,TRBD1,TRBV28,.,TGTGCCAGCAGCAGGACAGGGTTCGGCTACGAGCAGTACTTC,CASSRTGFGYEQYF
TRBJ2-4,.,TRBV28,.,TGTGCCAGCAGTTTGAGTAGTAAGGGGGACAAAAACATTCAGTACTTC,CASSLSSKGDKNIQYF
TRBJ2-5,.,TRBV28,.,TGTGCCAGCAGTTTAGGGGGGGCTGAGGAGACCCAGTACTTC,CASSLGGAEETQYF
TRBJ2-5,TRBD2,TRBV7-7,.,TGTGCTAGCAGCCCTGGACTAGCGGGAGGGTTGGAGACCCAGTACTTC,CASSPGLAGGLETQYF
TRBJ2-6,.,TRBV19,.,TGTGCCAGTAGTGCGGTGCATTCTGGGGCCAACGTCCTGACTTTC,CASSAVHSGANVLTF
TRBJ2-3,.,TRBV30,once,TGTGCCTGGAGATCTTCGAACACAGATACGCAGTATTTT,CAWRSSNTDTQYF
TRBJ1-2,.,TRBV28,.,TGTGCCAGCAGCGCCACAGGATTTGACTATGGCTACACCTTC,CASSATGFDYGYTF
TRBJ2-1,.,TRBV10-3,.,TGTGCCATCAGTGGTAGTAGTGCTAGCTCCAATGAGCAGTTCTTC,CAISGSSASSNEQFF
TRBJ2-5,.,TRBV19,.,TGTGCCAGTAGTATACGGGTTCAAGGCACAGAGACCCAGTACTTC,CASSIRVQGTETQYF
TRBJ1-2,.,TRBV27,.,TGTGCCAGCAGTTTATTTCCGGGGGCGGGCTATGGCTACACCTTC,CASSLFPGAGYGYTF
TRBJ2-7,.,TRBV27,.,TGTGCCAGCAGTAGTACTAGGGCGGGCGGCTACGAGCAGTACTTC,CASSSTRAGGYEQYF
TRBJ2-3,.,TRBV5-1,.,TGCGCCAGCAGCCTCGAAATTAGCGCAGATACGCAGTATTTT,CASSLEISADTQYF
TRBJ2-2,.,TRBV6-4,.,TGTGCCAGCAGTGTTGTCCCGAACACCGGGGAGCTGTTTTTT,CASSVVPNTGELFF
TRBJ1-4,.,TRBV7-9,.,TGTGCCAGCAGCCCGTCCGGGACATCGGGTGAAAAACTGTTTTTT,CASSPSGTSGEKLFF
TRBJ1-5,.,TRBV6-1,.,TGTGCCAGCAGTGATTCCGGCAATCAGCCCCAGCATTTT,CASSDSGNQPQHF
TRBJ2-5,.,TRBV15,.,TGTGCCACCAGCAGAGATACTAGCATCGGGACCCAGTACTTC,CATSRDTSIGTQYF
TRBJ1-2,.,TRBV28,.,TGTGCCAGCAGTTTGAGCTATGGCTACACCTTC,CASSLSYGYTF
TRBJ2-7,.,TRBV5-6,.,TGTGCCAGCAGACCCAGCTTACAGGGCACCTACGAGCAGTACTTC,CASRPSLQGTYEQYF
TRBJ2-2,.,TRBV18,.,TGTGCCAGCTCACTGCAGGGCACCGGGGAGCTGTTTTTT,CASSLQGTGELFF
TRBJ2-3,.,TRBV21-1,.,TGTGCCAGCAGCAACCACAGGGGCTGTACAGATACGCAGTATTTT,CASSNHRGCTDTQYF
TRBJ1-4,.,TRBV6-5,.,TGTGCCAGCTCCTCTCAAGGGGAAAAACTGTTTTTT,CASSSQGEKLFF
TRBJ2-3,.,TRBV29-1,.,TGCAGCGTTGAAGTTCCAGTCAGGATCGGCACAGATACGCAGTATTTT,CSVEVPVRIGTDTQYF
TRBJ2-7,.,TRBV5-4,.,TGTGCCAGCAGCTTGGGGGGGACACGATGGCAGTACTTC,CASSLGGTRWQYF
TRBJ1-2,.,TRBV18,.,TGTGCCAGCTCACAAGGAGATGGGTCCTATGGCTACACCTTC,CASSQGDGSYGYTF
TRBJ1-2,.,TRBV29-1,.,TGCAGCGTTGCTGGGGGGGGCTCGGGTGGCTACACCTTC,CSVAGGGSGGYTF
TRBJ2-1,.,TRBV28,.,TGTGCCAGCAGTTTAACCGGGACTGGGCAGTTCTTC,CASSLTGTGQFF
TRBJ2-7,TRBD1,TRBV6-6,.,TGTGCCAGCAGCGGGACAGGGGGTCTCGGCTCCTACGAGCAGTACTTC,CASSGTGGLGSYEQYF
TRBJ2-7,TRBD2,TRBV6-5,.,TGTGCCTCATCGAGGACTAGCGGGAACTACGAGCAGTACTTC,CASSRTSGNYEQYF
TRBJ2-3,.,TRBV5-1,.,TGCGCCAGCGGCCCACTAGGATCTAGCACAGATACGCAGTATTTT,CASGPLGSSTDTQYF
TRBJ2-3,TRBD2,TRBV5-4,.,TGTGCCAGCAGCTTGGGAAGCGGGAGGTCCTCGACAGATACGCAGTATTTT,CASSLGSGRSSTDTQYF
TRBJ2-2,.,TRBV6-1,.,TGTGCCAGCAGGGGAATTAACACCGGGGAGCTGTTTTTT,CASRGINTGELFF
TRBJ2-1,.,TRBV9,few,TGTGCCAGCAGTGGAGGCGGGATTGAACGCAATGAGCAGTTCTTC,CASSGGGIERNEQFF
TRBJ2-5,.,TRBV5-1,.,TGCGCCAGCAGCTTGAACCGGAGGGGCCAAGAGACCCAGTACTTC,CASSLNRRGQETQYF
TRBJ1-1,TRBD1,TRBV4-1,.,TGCGCCAGCAGCCAATTTCCCCCGGGGACAGGGTCGAACACTGAAGCTTTCTTT,CASSQFPPGTGSNTEAFF
TRBJ1-2,TRBD1,TRBV10-3,.,TGTGCCATCAGTGATGACAGGGTTCAATATGGCTACACCTTC,CAISDDRVQYGYTF
TRBJ2-1,.,TRBV6-1,.,TGTGCCAGCAGTGAAGCCAGGTTCGGGAAGCAGTTCTTC,CASSEARFGKQFF
TRBJ2-7,.,TRBV11-2,.,TGTGCCAGCAGCTTAGGAAGGGGTGGCTACGAGCAGTACTTC,CASSLGRGGYEQYF
TRBJ2-1,TRBD2,TRBV7-3,.,TGTGCCAGCAGCTTAAACCCGCCGGGACTAGGGGTCGCCTCCTACAATGAGCAGTTCTTC,CASSLNPPGLGVASYNEQFF
TRBJ2-2,.,TRBV5-1,.,TGCGCCAGCAGCTCTCAGACCTCCACCGGGGAGCTGTTTTTT,CASSSQTSTGELFF
TRBJ1-5,TRBD1,TRBV28,.,TGTGCCAGCAACAGGGGGAATAGTGGTCAGCCCCAGCATTTT,CASNRGNSGQPQHF
TRBJ1-2,.,TRBV7-2,.,TGTGCCAGCAGCTTAGGTGCGGGACACTACTATGGCTACACCTTC,CASSLGAGHYYGYTF
TRBJ2-5,.,TRBV28,.,TGTGCCAGCAGTTTCGGGAGAGAAGAGACCCAGTACTTC,CASSFGREETQYF
TRBJ1-2,.,TRBV19,.,TGTGCCAGTAAACGGAATCCCCTCTTTAACTATGGCTACACCTTC,CASKRNPLFNYGYTF
TRBJ2-7,TRBD2,TRBV6-1,once,TGTGCCAGCAGTGAGGCGACTAGCGGGAGGGCATACGAGCAGTACTTC,CASSEATSGRAYEQYF
TRBJ2-2,.,TRBV10-3,once,TGTGCCATCACTAAAGACAGAGCGAACACCGGGGAGCTGTTTTTT,CAITKDRANTGELFF
TRBJ2-7,.,TRBV11-3,.,TGTGCCAGCAGCTTAGGTCCGGGGGCCAGCGAGCAGTACTTC,CASSLGPGASEQYF